A selection of T cell receptor beta chains follows, all from one sample in a study of cytomegalovirus exposure and HLA in healthy donors. The protocol was immunoSEQ multiplex PCR, while the TCRdb copy is restricted to in-frame clones and leaves out a portion. Of tens of thousands of clones in the sample, approximately 97% were seen once. The sample comprised PBMCs. These receptors all come from a woman between 18 and 30 years old in good health and CMV-seropositive. Each CDR3 is given without its conserved first and last residue. The D gene is left open where the match is weak.

v_gene	j_gene	d_gene	CDR3aa
TRBV5-4	TRBJ2-3	TRBD2	ASSSWTSGTDTQY
TRBV29-1	TRBJ1-3	.	SVGTEDYGNTIY
TRBV4-2	TRBJ2-1	.	ASSQTGGPYNEQF
TRBV28	TRBJ1-2	.	ASSLLWGTNYGYT
TRBV11-2	TRBJ2-1	TRBD2	ASSVSGTYNEQF
TRBV28	TRBJ2-7	TRBD1	ASSPGQGVEQY
TRBV6-5	TRBJ2-5	TRBD2	ASRWTSVQETQY
TRBV29-1	TRBJ2-1	TRBD2	SVDPRTSGSDNEQF
TRBV4-1	TRBJ2-7	.	ASSQSRTPRSYEQY
TRBV4-1	TRBJ1-5	.	ASSPYDKEKYQPQH
TRBV28	TRBJ2-3	TRBD2	ASSRGSGSRDTQY
TRBV10-3	TRBJ2-7	.	AISVLRYEQY
TRBV30	TRBJ1-1	.	AWSEQAGTEAF
TRBV7-9	TRBJ2-3	TRBD1	ASSLPRTGSTDTQY